This T cell receptor (beta chain) comes out of a study of OX40 agonist ivuxolimab in advanced cancers. Study overall: The dose of intravenous ivuxolimab that patients received every 2 weeks ranged from 0.01 to 10 mg/kg.

TCRdb's copy holds only in-frame clones and misses some; the assay was immunoSEQ multiplex PCR. The sample contains approximately 15,000 clones, approximately 92% of which appear only once. Autoimmune disease history or systemic immunosuppression led to patients being barred. Germline values: CDR1 MNHNY, CDR2 SVGAGI (reference sequence). The CDR3 is 15 amino acids. V was clipped by 4 bases and J by 2 bases; unmatched bases: 7. Sample: CD4+ or CD8+ T cells sorted from blood, taken in a trial of the OX40 agonist ivuxolimab. This TCR was recovered from an adult with an advanced solid tumor such as melanoma, head and neck, liver or kidney cancer. This chain uses TRBV6-6 with TRBJ1-2; TRBD1 aligns across 7 bases. The CDR3 spells CASSSEGGANYGYTF. The CDR3 DNA reads TGTGCCAGCAGTTCGGAAGGGGGCGCCAACTATGGCTACACCTTC.